Presented here are 20 T cell receptor beta chains from one specimen sequenced in a study of cytomegalovirus exposure and HLA in healthy donors. The PCR ran on 60 Vbeta and 13 Jbeta primers. Profiling relied on immunoSEQ multiplex PCR, and the TCRdb table lists in-frame clones only, not all of them. The data contain 220,000 or so clones, about 70% of them singletons. The specimen sequenced was PBMCs. These TCRs come from a woman aged 30 to 39 in good health and CMV-seronegative.

V is TRBV27 and J is TRBJ2-1; 7 nucleotides agree with TRBD2. The CDR3 totals 17 residues. Trimming cost V 5 bases and J 2 bases; bases outside gene matches: 12. Germline CDR1 is MNHEY and CDR2 is SMNVEV (reference sequence). DNA of the CDR3: TGTGCCAGCAGTCCGACTAAGGGCGGGAGCCCCTACAATGAGCAGTTCTTC. This translates into CASSPTKGGSPYNEQFF.

CDR3 DNA sequence: TGTGCCAGCAGCCAAGGGGGGGGGTCTAACTATGGCTACACCTTC. It encodes CASSQGGGSNYGYTF. The genes are TRBV7-8 and TRBJ1-2; D might be TRBD1 (6 bases). The CDR3 loop spans 15 amino acids. The V gene lost 5 bases and the J gene lost 0 bases, with 13 bases spanning the gap. Germline-derived CDR1 and CDR2 are SGHVS and FQNEAQ.

The chain couples TRBV6-6 to TRBJ1-2, with 8 bases identical to TRBD1. Losses at the gene ends were 2 bases for V and 6 bases for J; bases not matched to a gene: 5. Germline CDR1 is MNHNY and CDR2 is SVGAGI (reference sequence). This CDR3 is 14 amino acids long. CDR3 sequence (DNA): TGTGCCAGCAGTTACGGCGACAGGGGTCATGGCTACACCTTC. Translated, it gives CASSYGDRGHGYTF.

In this sample, this clone turned up a few times. The rearrangement links TRBV6-6 to TRBJ1-1, with unresolved D. CDR3 size: 13 residues. Germline V lookup: CDR1 MNHNY, CDR2 SVGAGI (reference sequence). V was cut by 7 bases and J by 11 bases, with 20 bases left in between. CDR3 loop: CASTLPGSWKAFF. In nucleotides, the CDR3 is TGTGCCAGCACCCTTCCGGGGAGTTGGAAGGCTTTCTTT.

The chain joins TRBV27 to TRBJ2-5; D may be TRBD2 (6 bases). This CDR3 is built from 13 residues. The germline V and J ends were trimmed by 4 bases and 3 bases, with 9 bases remaining between them. Germline V gene data show CDR1 as MNHEY and CDR2 as SMNVEV (reference sequence). This CDR3 is CASSSDYEETQYF. DNA for the CDR3: TGTGCCAGCAGTTCGGACTATGAAGAGACCCAGTACTTC.

The rearrangement uses TRBV13 and TRBJ2-2, with 7 nucleotides matching TRBD2. Unmatched junction bases numbered 9, after V lost 5 bases and J lost 3 bases. CDR1 is PRHDT, CDR2 FYEKMQ, per germline (reference sequence). The CDR3 covers 16 residues. For the CDR3, the DNA is TGTGCCAGCAGCCGCACGGGCGGGAGATACACCGGGGAGCTGTTTTTT. This codes for CASSRTGGRYTGELFF.

Remarks on this clone: The junction departs from germline at one end; a sequencing error may be responsible. The V call is TRBV6-1, the J call TRBJ1-1; TRBD1 matches at 7 bases. CDR1 is MNHNS and CDR2 is SASEGT in the germline V gene. CDR3 length: 17 residues. For the CDR3, the DNA is TGTGTCAGCAGTGAGAGGTATGGGACAGCCTTTATCACTGAAGCTTTCTTT. This translates into CVSSERYGTAFITEAFF.

The rearrangement joins TRBV6-6 to TRBJ1-1; maybe TRBD1 (6 bases). Germline V lookup: CDR1 MNHNY, CDR2 SVGAGI (reference sequence). Deletions cut 6 bases from V and 3 bases from J, with 11 bases between. CDR3 length equals 13 residues. For the CDR3, the DNA is TGTGCCAGCAGACAGACAGGAGACACTGAAGCTTTCTTT. As protein: CASRQTGDTEAFF.

The chain joins TRBV19 to TRBJ2-7; a weak D match, TRBD1 (5 bases). In germline, CDR1 is LNHDA, CDR2 SQIVND (reference sequence). V lost 9 bases and J 3 bases, leaving 15 bases between the germline ends. The CDR3 is 13 residues long. The DNA for the CDR3 is TGTGCCAGCGCGTTTGCCCAGGGCTACGAGCAGTACTTC. It translates to CASAFAQGYEQYF.

This clone was seen only a few times. The chain has TRBV19 and TRBJ2-7; D gene unclear. The CDR3 has 12 amino acids. Trimming took 6 bases from V and 2 from J, leaving 8 bases between them. Germline V gene data show CDR1 as LNHDA and CDR2 as SQIVND (reference sequence). This chain's CDR3 is CASSPSAYEQYF. CDR3 DNA sequence: TGTGCCAGTAGCCCGAGCGCCTACGAGCAGTACTTC.

Of note for this clone: This sample also contains other DNA sequences that code for the same CDR3. The CDR3 loop reads CASSPGGTEKLFF. CDR3 DNA sequence: TGCGCCAGCAGCCCGGGGGGGACAGAAAAACTGTTTTTT. The rearrangement links TRBV5-1 to TRBJ1-4, with D maybe TRBD1 (6 bases). Trimming left V 4 bases short and J 8 bases short, with 12 bases between. This CDR3 has 13 residues. Germline loops: CDR1 SGHRS, CDR2 YFSETQ.

The rearrangement joins TRBV7-2 to TRBJ1-2; weak D call: TRBD1 (5 bases). Deletions cut 5 bases from V and 5 bases from J, with 15 bases between. Per germline, CDR1 SGHTA and CDR2 FQGNSA. The CDR3 sequence is 14 residues long. The CDR3 spells CASSMGGYSYGYTF. CDR3 bases: TGTGCCAGCAGCATGGGGGGGTACAGTTATGGCTACACCTTC.

This clone appeared a single time. The chain joins TRBV9 to TRBJ2-7; 10 bases map to TRBD2. Germline CDR1 is SGDLS and CDR2 is YYNGEE. Trimming at V came to 0 bases and at J to 3 bases, leaving 6 bases not matched to a gene. This CDR3 contains 16 residues. The CDR3 loop reads CASSVGALAGLYEQYF. The CDR3 nucleotides read TGTGCCAGCAGCGTAGGAGCACTAGCGGGGCTCTACGAGCAGTACTTC.

The chain joins TRBV5-4 to TRBJ1-2; D not certain. Germline V gives CDR1 SGHNT, CDR2 YYREEE (reference sequence). The ends were cut back, 3 bases at V and 7 bases at J, with 16 bases in the middle. The CDR3 totals 14 residues. CDR3 loop: CASSSAVTLGGYTF. DNA for the CDR3: TGTGCCAGCAGCTCGGCGGTCACTTTGGGTGGCTACACCTTC.

In regard to this clone: An end of the junction does not agree with germline; a read error may underlie this. V gene TRBV7-9 combines with J gene TRBJ2-1, with 7 positions matching TRBD1. This CDR3 has 15 amino acids. Germline V gene lookup returns CDR1 SEHNR and CDR2 FQNEAQ (reference sequence). Here the CDR3 DNA reads TGTTCCAGCAGCTTAATAGGGGGCGCTGGGAATGAGCAGTTCTTC. Its translation is CSSSLIGGAGNEQFF.

The gene calls are TRBV19 and TRBJ1-5; no reliable D call. Trimming removed 3 bases from V and 0 bases from J, with 9 bases in between. The CDR3 is 15 residues long. Germline-derived CDR1 and CDR2 are LNHDA and SQIVND (reference sequence). CDR3 loop: CASSIEGYSNQPQHF. In DNA form, the CDR3 reads TGTGCCAGTAGTATCGAGGGCTATAGCAATCAGCCCCAGCATTTT.

This chain uses TRBV19 with TRBJ1-4, with 10 bases lining up with TRBD1. V lost 5 bases, J lost 4 bases, and 10 bases stayed unmatched. CDR3 length equals 17 residues. Germline CDR1 reads LNHDA; CDR2 reads SQIVND (reference sequence). Here the CDR3 DNA reads TGTGCCAGTAGTCGCCAGGACAGGGGGAGAGGTAATGAAAAACTGTTTTTT. Translation gives CASSRQDRGRGNEKLFF.

V and J are TRBV11-2 and TRBJ2-1; perhaps TRBD2 as D (5 bases). V lost 5 bases and J 7 bases, leaving 15 bases between the germline ends. The CDR3 is 14 amino acids. The germline gives CDR1 SGHAT, CDR2 FQNNGV. Here the CDR3 DNA reads TGTGCCAGCAGCCCCCGGGGTAGAGGTAATGAGCAGTTCTTC. This sequence encodes CASSPRGRGNEQFF.

The chain joins TRBV5-1 to TRBJ1-2, with 9 bases matching TRBD1. Trimming removed 0 bases from V and 8 bases from J; junction bases left unmatched: 2. There are 13 residues in the CDR3. Looked up from germline, CDR1 is SGHRS and CDR2 is YFSETQ. The CDR3 loop is CASSLGDRVGYTF. In nucleotides, the CDR3 is TGCGCCAGCAGCTTGGGGGACAGGGTCGGCTACACCTTC.

A single count supports this clone. V usage is TRBV5-1 and J usage is TRBJ2-7; 7 bases are shared with TRBD2. The CDR3 covers 14 residues. Germline CDR1 reads SGHRS; CDR2 reads YFSETQ. The trim removed 0 bases at V and 2 bases at J, leaving 2 bases unmatched. The CDR3 DNA is TGCGCCAGCAGCTTGGGAGCGGGAACCTACGAGCAGTACTTC. Translation: CASSLGAGTYEQYF.